What follows are 30 T cell receptor beta chains derived from one specimen sequenced in a study of shared clonotypes between healthy human individuals. The table came from immunoSEQ multiplex PCR; TCRdb's copy has only in-frame clones and leaves some out. The sample consists of roughly 1 million clones, 75% to 80% of them appearing once. The sequenced sample consisted of memory CD4+ T cells from PBMCs. Subset in this sample: CD45RA-negative fraction. Every receptor here comes from a man between 18 and 29 years old in good health. Some clones in this sample may be carry-over from other donors' samples.

Worth noting for this clone: Distinct nucleotide sequences in the sample also encode this CDR3. The chain uses TRBV5-1 and TRBJ1-1, with D uncertain. The CDR3 loop spans 13 amino acids. Trimming shortened V by 0 bases and J by 0 bases, and 3 bases separated the two germline ends. CDR1 is SGHRS, CDR2 YFSETQ, per germline. The CDR3 DNA reads as TGCGCCAGCAGCTTGGTGATGAACACTGAAGCTTTCTTT. Its protein is CASSLVMNTEAFF.

This clone was detected only a few times. V gene TRBV28 combines with J gene TRBJ2-3; the match to TRBD2 covers 10 bases. V dropped 7 bases and J dropped 1; count of bases not matched to a gene: 5. CDR3 size: 15 residues. Per germline, CDR1 MDHEN and CDR2 SYDVKM. The CDR3 nucleotides read TGTGCCAGCATAGCTAGCGGGAGCGGCACAGATACGCAGTATTTT. As protein: CASIASGSGTDTQYF. The full variable domain, with the rest looked up from reference TRBV28 and TRBJ2-3, is DVKVTQSSRYLVKRTGEKVFLECVQDMDHENMFWYRQDPGLGLRLIYFSYDVKMKEKGDIPEGYSVSREKKERFSLILESASTNQTSMYLCASIASGSGTDTQYFGPGTRLTVL.

The chain uses TRBV10-3 and TRBJ1-2; a possible D gene is TRBD1 (5 bases). Trimming shortened V by 2 bases and J by 9 bases, and 22 bases separated the two germline ends. From germline, CDR1 is ENHRY and CDR2 SYGVKD. The CDR3 consists of 16 residues. The CDR3 DNA follows: TGTGCCATCAGTGAGGCCAGCCGGAGTATACCAGGGAGCTACACCTTC. Translation: CAISEASRSIPGSYTF.

This sequence joins TRBV5-1 and TRBJ1-1; 8 bases fit TRBD1. Germline CDR1 is SGHRS and CDR2 is YFSETQ. The V and J ends lost 0 bases and 1 base, in that order; junction bases with no gene match: 8. The CDR3 totals 17 residues. The DNA of the CDR3 is TGCGCCAGCAGCTTGGGGGTCAGGGGGCGCGAGAACACTGAAGCTTTCTTT. Its protein is CASSLGVRGRENTEAFF.

V and J are TRBV6-6 and TRBJ2-3, with 9 bases aligning to TRBD2. The germline V gene has CDR1 MNHNY and CDR2 SVGAGI (reference sequence). This CDR3 has 16 residues. V gave up 0 bases and J gave up 2 bases; unmatched junction bases: 3. Written as DNA, the CDR3 is TGTGCCAGCAGTTACTCGACTAGCGGATACACAGATACGCAGTATTTT. It translates to CASSYSTSGYTDTQYF.

The chain uses TRBV7-9 and TRBJ2-3, with 7 bases identical to TRBD2. Germline V gene data show CDR1 as SEHNR and CDR2 as FQNEAQ (reference sequence). The CDR3 runs 14 residues. V dropped 5 bases and J dropped 4; count of bases not matched to a gene: 6. This chain's CDR3 is CASSPGLGSDTQYF. The CDR3 bases are TGTGCCAGCAGCCCTGGACTAGGATCAGATACGCAGTATTTT.

The chain carries TRBV6-5 and TRBJ2-7, with D unclear. This CDR3 region has 15 residues. Trimming cost V 8 bases and J 1 base, with 18 bases left between them. Per germline, CDR1 MNHEY and CDR2 SVGAGI. CDR3: CASSTRPAGSYEQYF. Written as DNA, the CDR3 is TGTGCCAGCTCGACGAGACCCGCCGGATCCTACGAGCAGTACTTC.

The V and J genes are TRBV7-6 and TRBJ2-7, with 7 positions matching TRBD2. The trim removed 2 bases at V and 0 bases at J, leaving 4 bases unmatched. This CDR3 spans 15 amino acids. The germline V gene encodes CDR1 SGHVS and CDR2 FNYEAQ. As DNA, the CDR3 is TGTGCCAGCAGCTTACTCAGCGGGACCTCCTACGAGCAGTACTTC. Translated: CASSLLSGTSYEQYF. Drawing the rest from reference TRBV7-6 and TRBJ2-7, the complete variable domain is GAGVSQSPRYKVTKRGQDVALRCDPISGHVSLYWYRQALGQGPEFLTYFNYEAQQDKSGLPNDRFSAERPEGSISTLTIQRTEQRDSAMYRCASSLLSGTSYEQYFGPGTRLTVT.

The rearrangement links TRBV5-1 to TRBJ2-7; 10 bases agree with TRBD1. The CDR3 is made up of 13 amino acids. Germline V gene lookup returns CDR1 SGHRS and CDR2 YFSETQ. V gave up 4 bases and J gave up 6 bases; unmatched junction bases: 4. The DNA for the CDR3 is TGCGCCAGCAGCACCTGGACAGGGGGCGAGCAGTACTTC. Amino acids: CASSTWTGGEQYF.

This clone was seen a handful of times. This chain uses TRBV7-2 with TRBJ1-3, with TRBD1 as a possible D gene (5 bases). CDR3 length: 16 residues. Trimming took off 4 bases at V and 0 bases at J, with 13 bases between the two ends. From germline, CDR1 is SGHTA and CDR2 FQGNSA. The CDR3 spells CASSSPKGTSGNTIYF. Written as DNA, the CDR3 is TGTGCCAGCAGCTCCCCTAAGGGGACCTCTGGAAACACCATATATTTT.

In DNA, the CDR3 is TGCGCCAGCAGCTTGGAAGGAGAGTCCTACGAGCAGTACTTC. It specifies CASSLEGESYEQYF. The gene calls are TRBV5-1 and TRBJ2-7; D is uncertain. Trimming took off 0 bases at V and 1 base at J, with 8 bases between the two ends. The CDR3 is made up of 14 amino acids. The germline V gene has CDR1 SGHRS and CDR2 YFSETQ.

This rearrangement joins TRBV5-1 to TRBJ1-3, with a tentative D call TRBD1 (5 bases). The CDR3 loop spans 14 amino acids. V was clipped by 4 bases and J by 0 bases, with 8 bases between them. Germline V gene sequence: CDR1 SGHRS, CDR2 YFSETQ. The CDR3 nucleotides read TGCGCCAGCAGCATGGGGGACTCTGGAAACACCATATATTTT. Translating it yields CASSMGDSGNTIYF.

The J gene is TRBJ2-5, the V gene TRBV2; 7 positions match TRBD2. Unmatched junction bases numbered 19, after V lost 11 bases and J lost 7 bases. There are 15 residues in the CDR3. From germline, CDR1 is SNHLY and CDR2 FYNNEI. CDR3 residues: CASQGGREKGGTQYF. The CDR3 region has the DNA TGTGCCTCCCAGGGAGGGCGGGAAAAAGGAGGGACCCAGTACTTC.

In this sample, this clone turned up a few times. J is TRBJ1-3 and V is TRBV25-1; 7 bases line up with TRBD1. J gave up 0 bases and V 3 bases, and 5 bases lay outside the gene matches. From germline, CDR1 is MGHDK and CDR2 SYGVNS. CDR3 length: 16 amino acids. DNA for the CDR3: TGTGCCAGCAGTGAGGGGACAGTTCCCTCTGGAAACACCATATATTTT. Amino acid sequence: CASSEGTVPSGNTIYF.

The chain links TRBV11-3 to TRBJ2-1; a weak D match, TRBD1 (6 bases). Trimming took off 1 base at V and 8 bases at J, with 15 bases between the two ends. CDR3 size: 15 residues. Germline V gives CDR1 SGHNT, CDR2 YENEEA. CDR3 region: CASSLGGWGLHEQFF. CDR3 DNA sequence: TGTGCCAGCAGCTTAGGAGGTTGGGGGCTGCATGAGCAGTTCTTC.

This chain joins TRBV11-2 and TRBJ2-1; TRBD2 is a possible D gene (5 bases). CDR3 length: 16 amino acids. V lost 2 bases to trimming and J lost 5 bases, with 16 bases between them. CDR1 is SGHAT, CDR2 FQNNGV, per germline. CDR3 residues: CASSLKGVARNNEQFF. Written as DNA, the CDR3 is TGTGCCAGCAGCTTAAAGGGAGTGGCGAGGAACAATGAGCAGTTCTTC. The full variable domain, in which reference TRBV11-2 and TRBJ2-1 provide the parts outside the CDR3, is EAGVAQSPRYKIIEKRQSVAFWCNPISGHATLYWYQQILGQGPKLLIQFQNNGVVDDSQLPKDRFSAERLKGVDSTLKIQPAKLEDSAVYLCASSLKGVARNNEQFFGPGTRLTVL.

There are a few counts of this clone. For the CDR3, the DNA is TGTGCCATCAGTGAGGGTAACTATGGCTACACCTTC. It yields the protein CAISEGNYGYTF. V usage is TRBV10-3 and J usage is TRBJ1-2, with D unresolved. The germline V and J ends were trimmed by 2 bases and 1 base, with 2 bases remaining between them. This CDR3 region has 12 residues. The germline V gene has CDR1 ENHRY and CDR2 SYGVKD.

This rearrangement joins TRBV5-6 to TRBJ2-5, with a possible D match to TRBD2 (7 bases). The CDR3 is made up of 14 amino acids. V lost 4 bases to trimming and J lost 5 bases, with 15 bases between them. Germline CDR1 SGHDT, CDR2 YYEEEE. This chain's CDR3 is CASSASGGGETQYF. CDR3 bases: TGTGCCAGCAGCGCCTCGGGGGGCGGGGAGACCCAGTACTTC.

The chain employs TRBV30 and TRBJ2-5, with TRBD2 identical over 7 bases. The DNA end is more similar to TRBJ2-7, so the J call may be wrong. This CDR3 has 13 residues. Looked up from germline, CDR1 is GTSNPN and CDR2 is SVGIG (reference sequence). The CDR3 is CAGGETDHYEQYF. For the CDR3, the DNA is TGTGCCGGGGGGGAGACAGATCACTACGAGCAGTACTTC.

The chain couples TRBV5-1 to TRBJ2-2; D remains ambiguous. Germline CDR1 and CDR2: SGHRS and YFSETQ. Trimming removed 4 bases at V and 4 bases at J, with 8 bases between. CDR3 size: 13 residues. CDR3 bases: TGCGCCAGCAGCCCCGGGCGCACCGGGGAGCTGTTTTTT. Amino acids: CASSPGRTGELFF.

The rearrangement links TRBV7-2 to TRBJ1-3, with unresolved D. CDR1 and CDR2 (germline): SGHTA, FQGNSA. This CDR3 spans 16 amino acids. V was cut by 1 base and J by 4 bases, with 14 bases left in between. For the CDR3, the DNA is TGTGCCAGCAGCTTAGGGTCCGACTTAATGGGAAACACCATATATTTT. This encodes CASSLGSDLMGNTIYF.

The J gene is TRBJ2-7, the V gene TRBV28; perhaps TRBD1 as D (6 bases). The CDR3 spans 15 residues. Germline loops: CDR1 MDHEN, CDR2 SYDVKM. V was shortened by 6 bases and J by 0 bases, with 15 bases between the two germline ends. The CDR3 region is CASSGVRGGSYEQYF. Here the CDR3 DNA reads TGTGCCAGCAGCGGCGTCAGGGGTGGCTCCTACGAGCAGTACTTC.

The V gene is TRBV5-4, the J gene TRBJ2-1; D is unclear. There are 15 residues in the CDR3. Germline V CDR1 and CDR2: SGHNT, YYREEE (reference sequence). V lost 3 bases, J lost 5 bases, and 15 bases lay in between. The CDR3, as DNA: TGTGCCAGCAGCTCTCGTGTGGAATGGCACAATGAGCAGTTCTTC. It translates to CASSSRVEWHNEQFF.

The chain uses TRBV4-2 and TRBJ2-3, with 12 bases fitting TRBD2. CDR1 and CDR2 (germline): LGHNA, YNFKEQ. This CDR3 has 18 residues. V shed 4 bases and J 2 bases; nucleotides not matched to a gene: 10. The CDR3 here is CASSPDGTSGPNTDTQYF. DNA of the CDR3: TGTGCCAGCAGCCCGGATGGGACTAGCGGGCCTAACACAGATACGCAGTATTTT.

This sequence joins TRBV10-3 and TRBJ2-7; D uncertain. The CDR3 extends over 12 amino acids. Germline V gene sequence: CDR1 ENHRY, CDR2 SYGVKD. V gave up 3 bases and J gave up 3 bases, with 6 bases separating them. The CDR3 loop is CAISDLGYEQYF. DNA of the CDR3: TGTGCCATCAGTGATCTGGGCTACGAGCAGTACTTC.

This chain connects TRBV5-4 to TRBJ2-3, with no clear D. The CDR3 is 14 amino acids. The germline CDR1 and CDR2 sequences are SGHNT and YYREEE (reference sequence). V was cut by 3 bases and J by 6 bases, with 14 bases left in between. The CDR3 DNA reads TGTGCCAGCAGCTCCTCATGGACGACTGATACGCAGTATTTT. Protein: CASSSSWTTDTQYF.

The rearrangement uses TRBV21-1 and TRBJ2-7; TRBD2, the D gene given by the table, was not confirmed from the DNA. TRBV21-1 is described as a pseudogene. This CDR3 has 18 amino acids. Written as DNA, the CDR3 is TGTGCCACCCATCCCTTTAAGCGGGAGAGGGCACTTCTCTACGAGCAGTACTTC. Translation: CATHPFKRERALLYEQYF.

This clone has more than one count but fewer than ten. V is TRBV5-6 and J is TRBJ2-2; D gene ambiguous. Deletions cut 5 bases from V and 1 base from J, with 3 bases between. The CDR3 runs 12 residues. The germline CDR1 and CDR2 sequences are SGHDT and YYEEEE. The CDR3 DNA reads as TGTGCCAGCAGGGGGAACACCGGGGAGCTGTTTTTT. Translation: CASRGNTGELFF.

The V gene is TRBV28, the J gene TRBJ1-1; no firm D call. Germline CDR1 reads MDHEN; CDR2 reads SYDVKM. V lost 6 bases to trimming and J lost 4 bases, with 12 bases between them. This CDR3 comprises 13 residues. CDR3 DNA sequence: TGTGCCAGCAGACCCCCAGGACTCACTGAAGCTTTCTTT. This encodes CASRPPGLTEAFF.

CDR3 nucleotides: TGTGCCAGCAGTTACCTACAGGGGAGAGCGTCGGAAGAGCAGTACTTC. Translating gives CASSYLQGRASEEQYF. V and J are TRBV6-5 and TRBJ2-7, with 7 bases identical to TRBD1. Germline V gives CDR1 MNHEY, CDR2 SVGAGI. Germline trimming cut 2 bases from V and 7 bases from J; bases unmatched to any gene: 14. The CDR3 consists of 16 residues.